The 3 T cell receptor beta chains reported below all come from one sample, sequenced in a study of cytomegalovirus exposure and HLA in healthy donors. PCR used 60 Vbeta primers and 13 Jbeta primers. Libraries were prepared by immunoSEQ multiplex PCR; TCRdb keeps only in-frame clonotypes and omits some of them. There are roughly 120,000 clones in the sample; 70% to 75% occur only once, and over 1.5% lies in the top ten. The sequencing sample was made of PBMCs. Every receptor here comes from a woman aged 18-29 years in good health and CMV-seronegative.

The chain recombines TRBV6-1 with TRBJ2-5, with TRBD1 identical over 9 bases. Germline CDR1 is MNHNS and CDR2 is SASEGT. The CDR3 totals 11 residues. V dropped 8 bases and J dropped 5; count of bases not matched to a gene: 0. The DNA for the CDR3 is TGTGCCAGCGGACAGGGGGAGACCCAGTACTTC. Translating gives CASGQGETQYF.

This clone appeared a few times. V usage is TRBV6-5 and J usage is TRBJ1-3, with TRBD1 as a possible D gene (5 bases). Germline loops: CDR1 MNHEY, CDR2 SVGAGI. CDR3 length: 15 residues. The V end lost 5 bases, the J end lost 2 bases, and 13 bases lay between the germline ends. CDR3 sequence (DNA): TGTGCCAGCAGTCAGGCCCGGGGGGCTGGAAACACCATATATTTT. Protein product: CASSQARGAGNTIYF.

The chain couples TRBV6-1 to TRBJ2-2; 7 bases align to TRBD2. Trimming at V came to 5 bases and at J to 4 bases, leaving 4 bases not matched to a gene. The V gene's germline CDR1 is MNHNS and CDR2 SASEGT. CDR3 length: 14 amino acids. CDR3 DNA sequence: TGTGCCAGCAGTTCCTTAGCGGGCACCGGGGAGCTGTTTTTT. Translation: CASSSLAGTGELFF.